This is a list of T cell receptor beta chains from one sample in a study of blood T cell repertoires in COVID-19. Assay: immunoSEQ multiplex PCR; the TCRdb copy retains only in-frame clones and omits some. The sample yields 210,000 or so clones, under 90% seen once. Sequencing input: PBMCs or T cells enriched from blood (not recorded which). Source of these receptors: a woman between 45 and 60 years old who had been exposed to COVID-19. Each CDR3 is given with its conserved first and last residue. The D gene is left open where the match is weak. Clone sizes are given selectively: once, few, many, or a class where the clone is expanded.

v_call	d_call	j_call	clone_size	cdr3_aa	cdr3_nt
TRBV7-4	TRBD1	TRBJ2-7	-	CASSWTGDSQISYEQYF	TGTGCCAGCAGCTGGACCGGGGACAGCCAAATATCCTACGAGCAGTACTTC
TRBV6-5	TRBD1	TRBJ1-2	-	CASALTGNYGYTF	TGTGCCAGCGCACTGACAGGGAACTATGGCTACACCTTC
TRBV15	-	TRBJ1-2	-	CATSRDGTGKADGYTF	TGTGCCACCAGCAGAGATGGTACAGGGAAGGCGGATGGCTACACCTTC
TRBV28	-	TRBJ1-3	-	CASSFIPGPPRRDTIYF	TGTGCCAGCAGTTTCATCCCGGGACCCCCACGGAGGGACACCATATATTTT
TRBV11-2	-	TRBJ2-3	once	CASSPRGSTDTQYF	TGTGCCAGCAGCCCTAGGGGCAGCACAGATACGCAGTATTTT
TRBV6-5	-	TRBJ1-1	-	CASRGDWSTEAFF	TGTGCCAGCAGGGGTGACTGGAGCACTGAAGCTTTCTTT
TRBV5-1	-	TRBJ1-3	-	CASSLAGGAYGNTIYF	TGCGCCAGCAGCTTGGCCGGAGGGGCTTATGGAAACACCATATATTTT
TRBV27	-	TRBJ1-3	-	CASSFTGGGNTIYF	TGTGCCAGCAGTTTCACGGGTGGCGGAAACACCATATATTTT
TRBV9	TRBD1	TRBJ2-5	-	CASSVGQGRGETQYF	TGTGCCAGCAGCGTGGGACAGGGGCGGGGAGAGACCCAGTACTTC
TRBV19	-	TRBJ1-4	-	CASSIAQSTNEKLFF	TGTGCCAGTAGTATAGCACAGTCAACTAATGAAAAACTGTTTTTT
TRBV5-1	TRBD1	TRBJ2-7	-	CASSRTGNEQYF	TGCGCCAGCAGCCGGACAGGGAACGAGCAGTACTTC
TRBV2	-	TRBJ1-3	-	CASSLDSPGNTIYF	TGTGCCAGCAGTCTGGACAGTCCTGGAAACACCATATATTTT
TRBV5-1	TRBD1	TRBJ1-2	-	CASSLQPERGQGTGYTF	TGCGCCAGCAGCTTGCAGCCGGAAAGGGGACAGGGTACTGGCTACACCTTC
TRBV5-6	-	TRBJ1-2	-	CASSLASRGRHGYTF	TGTGCCAGCAGCTTGGCGAGCAGGGGTCGCCATGGCTACACCTTC
TRBV6-5	TRBD1	TRBJ2-5	-	CASTQTGAGETQYF	TGTGCCAGCACCCAGACAGGGGCGGGAGAGACCCAGTACTTC